These 5 T cell receptor beta chains were sequenced from one sample in a study of blood T cell repertoires in COVID-19. Profiling relied on immunoSEQ multiplex PCR, and the TCRdb table lists in-frame clones only, not all of them. The repertoire holds about 160,000 clones, with approximately 80% as singletons. The sample was peripheral blood. The receptors stem from a woman between 35 and 50 years old with COVID-19, enrolled during active disease.

The chain is built from TRBV5-1 and TRBJ2-1; 9 nucleotides line up with TRBD1. V lost 0 bases and J lost 6; bases outside the gene matches: 4. From germline, CDR1 is SGHRS and CDR2 YFSETQ. The CDR3 length is 15 residues. The CDR3 DNA is TGCGCCAGCAGCTTGGATGGGGACAGGGTCAATGAGCAGTTCTTC. This encodes CASSLDGDRVNEQFF.

The chain uses TRBV7-6 and TRBJ1-1, with TRBD1 matching over 8 bases. Germline trimming cut 2 bases from V and 8 bases from J; bases unmatched to any gene: 4. The germline V gene encodes CDR1 SGHVS and CDR2 FNYEAQ. The CDR3 has 13 amino acids. This chain's CDR3 is CASSLSHRGEAFF. The CDR3 nucleotides read TGTGCCAGCAGCTTATCCCACAGGGGGGAAGCTTTCTTT.

The genes are TRBV3-1 (or the pseudogene TRBV3-2) and TRBJ2-5; TRBD2 matches 8 bases. The germline gives CDR1 LGHDT, CDR2 YNNKEL (reference sequence). J gave up 1 base and V 8 bases, and 6 bases lay outside the gene matches. This CDR3 spans 14 amino acids. Here the CDR3 DNA reads TGTGCCAGCCACGACACTAGCGGCCAAGAGACCCAGTACTTC. It translates to CASHDTSGQETQYF.

The CDR3, as DNA: TGTGCCAGCAGGAGGGATACCGGGGAGCTGTTTTTT. Amino acid sequence: CASRRDTGELFF. The J gene is TRBJ2-2, the V gene TRBV3-1 (or the pseudogene TRBV3-2); D is possibly TRBD2 (5 bases). The CDR3 has 12 residues. Germline values: CDR1 LGHDT, CDR2 YNNKEL (reference sequence). Trimming pared 6 bases from V and 5 bases from J, leaving 7 bases between.

This rearrangement joins TRBV3-1 (or the pseudogene TRBV3-2) to TRBJ1-3; tentatively, D is TRBD1 (5 bases). This CDR3 spans 15 amino acids. V was clipped by 4 bases and J by 1 base, with 11 bases between them. Looked up from germline, CDR1 is LGHDT and CDR2 is YNNKEL (reference sequence). In nucleotides, the CDR3 is TGTGCCAGCAGCCCTCGTGGGGCTTCTGGAAACACCATATATTTT. It translates to CASSPRGASGNTIYF.